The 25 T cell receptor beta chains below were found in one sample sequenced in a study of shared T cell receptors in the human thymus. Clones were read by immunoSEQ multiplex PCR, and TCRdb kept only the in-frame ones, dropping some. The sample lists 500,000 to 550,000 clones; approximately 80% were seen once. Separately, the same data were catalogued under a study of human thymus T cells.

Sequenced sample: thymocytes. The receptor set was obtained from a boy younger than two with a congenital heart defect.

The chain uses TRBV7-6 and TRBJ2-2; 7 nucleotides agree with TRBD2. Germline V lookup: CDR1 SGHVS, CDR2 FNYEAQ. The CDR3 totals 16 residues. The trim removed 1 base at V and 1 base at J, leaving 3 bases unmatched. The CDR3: CASSLGEGQNTGELFF. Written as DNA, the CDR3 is TGTGCCAGCAGCTTAGGGGAGGGCCAGAACACCGGGGAGCTGTTTTTT.

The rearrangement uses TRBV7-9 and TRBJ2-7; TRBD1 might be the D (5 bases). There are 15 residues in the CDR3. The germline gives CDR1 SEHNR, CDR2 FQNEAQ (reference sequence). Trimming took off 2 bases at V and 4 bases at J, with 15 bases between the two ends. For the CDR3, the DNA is TGTGCCAGCAGCTTAATACAGGAACACCGGTACGAGCAGTACTTC. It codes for CASSLIQEHRYEQYF.

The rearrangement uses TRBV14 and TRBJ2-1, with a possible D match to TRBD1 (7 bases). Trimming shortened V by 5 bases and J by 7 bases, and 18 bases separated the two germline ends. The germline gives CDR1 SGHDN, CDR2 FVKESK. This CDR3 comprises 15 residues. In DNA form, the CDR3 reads TGTGCCAGCAGCTCGCGGGACAGCCTAGGGAATGAGCAGTTCTTC. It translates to CASSSRDSLGNEQFF.

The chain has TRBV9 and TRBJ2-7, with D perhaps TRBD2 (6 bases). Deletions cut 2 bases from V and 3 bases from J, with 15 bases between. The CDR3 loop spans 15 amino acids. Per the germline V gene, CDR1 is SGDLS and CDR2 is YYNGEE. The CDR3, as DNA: TGTGCCAGCAGCGTCAGCCGGGGACTGATCTACGAGCAGTACTTC. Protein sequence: CASSVSRGLIYEQYF.

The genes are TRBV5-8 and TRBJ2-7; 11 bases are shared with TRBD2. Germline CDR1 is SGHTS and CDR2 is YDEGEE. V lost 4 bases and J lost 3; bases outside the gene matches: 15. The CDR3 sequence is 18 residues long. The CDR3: CASSPLAGGSDTVYEQYF. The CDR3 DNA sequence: TGTGCCAGCAGCCCTCTAGCGGGAGGCTCCGACACGGTCTACGAGCAGTACTTC.

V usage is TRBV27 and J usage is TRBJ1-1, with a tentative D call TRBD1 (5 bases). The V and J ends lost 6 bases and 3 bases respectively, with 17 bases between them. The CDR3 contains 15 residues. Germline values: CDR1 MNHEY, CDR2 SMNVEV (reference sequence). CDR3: CASSPRWGVDTEAFF. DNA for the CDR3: TGTGCCAGCAGCCCTCGGTGGGGGGTGGACACTGAAGCTTTCTTT.

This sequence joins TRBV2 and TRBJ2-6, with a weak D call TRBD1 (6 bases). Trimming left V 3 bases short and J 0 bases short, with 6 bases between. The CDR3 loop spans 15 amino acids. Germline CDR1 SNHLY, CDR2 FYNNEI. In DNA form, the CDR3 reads TGTGCCAGCAGTGAGGGACACTCTGGGGCCAACGTCCTGACTTTC. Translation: CASSEGHSGANVLTF.

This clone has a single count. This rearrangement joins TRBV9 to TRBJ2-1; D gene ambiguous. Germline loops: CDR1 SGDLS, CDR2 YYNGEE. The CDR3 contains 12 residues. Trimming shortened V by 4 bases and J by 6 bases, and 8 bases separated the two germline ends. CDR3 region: CASSSNPNEQFF. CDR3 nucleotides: TGTGCCAGCAGCTCTAACCCCAATGAGCAGTTCTTC.

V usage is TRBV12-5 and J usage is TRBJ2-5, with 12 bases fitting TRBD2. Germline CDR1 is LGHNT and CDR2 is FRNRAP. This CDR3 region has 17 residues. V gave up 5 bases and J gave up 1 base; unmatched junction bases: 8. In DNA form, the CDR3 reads TGTGCTAGTGGTCTAGCGGGAGGGCCGGAACTCCAAGAGACCCAGTACTTC. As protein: CASGLAGGPELQETQYF.

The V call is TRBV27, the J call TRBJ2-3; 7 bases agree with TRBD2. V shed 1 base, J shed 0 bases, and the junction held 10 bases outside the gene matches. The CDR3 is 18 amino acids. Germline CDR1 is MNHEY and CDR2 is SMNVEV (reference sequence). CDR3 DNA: TGTGCCAGCAGTTTATATCCAGCGGGACGGGGTAGCACAGATACGCAGTATTTT. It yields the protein CASSLYPAGRGSTDTQYF.

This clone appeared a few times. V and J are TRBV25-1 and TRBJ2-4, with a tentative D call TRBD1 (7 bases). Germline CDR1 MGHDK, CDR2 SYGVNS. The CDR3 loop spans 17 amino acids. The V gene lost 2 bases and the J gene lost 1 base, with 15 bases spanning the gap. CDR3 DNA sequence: TGTGCCAGCAGTGAAAACCTCAGGGGGGCCGCCAAAAACATTCAGTACTTC. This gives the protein CASSENLRGAAKNIQYF.

This CDR3 is CASSGGDRGTGNTIYF. In DNA, the CDR3 is TGTGCCAGTAGTGGGGGGGACAGGGGGACTGGAAACACCATATATTTT. V is TRBV19 and J is TRBJ1-3; 11 bases are a match to TRBD1. The germline V gene encodes CDR1 LNHDA and CDR2 SQIVND (reference sequence). The CDR3 totals 16 residues. V was clipped by 5 bases and J by 2 bases; unmatched bases: 5.

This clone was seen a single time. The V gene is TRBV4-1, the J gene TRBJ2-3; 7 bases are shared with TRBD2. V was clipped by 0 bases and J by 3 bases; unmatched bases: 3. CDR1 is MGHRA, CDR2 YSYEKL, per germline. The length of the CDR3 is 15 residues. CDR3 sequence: CASSQDLRGTDTQYF. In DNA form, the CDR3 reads TGCGCCAGCAGCCAAGATTTGCGGGGGACAGATACGCAGTATTTT.

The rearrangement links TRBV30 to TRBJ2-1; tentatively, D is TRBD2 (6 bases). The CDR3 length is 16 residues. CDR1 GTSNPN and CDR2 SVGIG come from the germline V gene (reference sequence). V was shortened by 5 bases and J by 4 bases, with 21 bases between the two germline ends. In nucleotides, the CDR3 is TGTGCCTGGCGACGAAAGGGAGTAGCGGAGTACAATGAGCAGTTCTTC. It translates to CAWRRKGVAEYNEQFF. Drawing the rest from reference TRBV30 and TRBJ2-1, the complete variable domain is SQTIHQWPATLVQPVGSPLSLECTVEGTSNPNLYWYRQAAGRGLQLLFYSVGIGQISSEVPQNLSASRPQDRQFILSSKKLLLSDSGFYLCAWRRKGVAEYNEQFFGPGTRLTVL.

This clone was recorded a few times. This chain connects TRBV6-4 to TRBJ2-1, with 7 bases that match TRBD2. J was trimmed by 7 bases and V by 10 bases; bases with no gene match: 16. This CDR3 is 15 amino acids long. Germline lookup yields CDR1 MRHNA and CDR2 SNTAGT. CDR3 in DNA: TGTGCCACCAACCTTCCGGCGGGAGTTACGAATGAGCAGTTCTTC. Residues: CATNLPAGVTNEQFF.

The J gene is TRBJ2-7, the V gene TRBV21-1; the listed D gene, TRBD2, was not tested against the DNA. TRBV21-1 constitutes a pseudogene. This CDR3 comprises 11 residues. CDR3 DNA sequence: TGTGCCAGCACCCCGAGCTACGAGCAGTACTTC. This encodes CASTPSYEQYF.

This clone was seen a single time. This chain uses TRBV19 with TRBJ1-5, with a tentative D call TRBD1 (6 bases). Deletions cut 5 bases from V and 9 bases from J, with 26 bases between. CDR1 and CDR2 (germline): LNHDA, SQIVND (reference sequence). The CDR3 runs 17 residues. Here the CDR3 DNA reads TGTGCCAGTAGTCTGGTCGGAGGGGGGGCCGGGGTTTGGCCCCAGCATTTT. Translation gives CASSLVGGGAGVWPQHF.

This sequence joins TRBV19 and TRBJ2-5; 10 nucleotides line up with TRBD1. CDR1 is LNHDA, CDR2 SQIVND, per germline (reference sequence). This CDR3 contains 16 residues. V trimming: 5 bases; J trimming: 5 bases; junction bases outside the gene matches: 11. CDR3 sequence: CASSPRALDRGETQYF. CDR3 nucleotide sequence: TGTGCCAGTAGTCCCAGGGCCTTGGACAGGGGGGAGACCCAGTACTTC.

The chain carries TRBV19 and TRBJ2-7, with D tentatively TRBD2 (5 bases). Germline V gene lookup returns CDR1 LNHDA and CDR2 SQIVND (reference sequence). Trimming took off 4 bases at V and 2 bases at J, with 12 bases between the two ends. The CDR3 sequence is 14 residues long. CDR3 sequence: CASSTPRTPYEQYF. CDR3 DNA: TGTGCCAGTAGTACCCCCCGGACTCCCTACGAGCAGTACTTC. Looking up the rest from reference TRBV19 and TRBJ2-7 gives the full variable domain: DGGITQSPKYLFRKEGQNVTLSCEQNLNHDAMYWYRQDPGQGLRLIYYSQIVNDFQKGDIAEGYSVSREKKESFPLTVTSAQKNPTAFYLCASSTPRTPYEQYFGPGTRLTVT.

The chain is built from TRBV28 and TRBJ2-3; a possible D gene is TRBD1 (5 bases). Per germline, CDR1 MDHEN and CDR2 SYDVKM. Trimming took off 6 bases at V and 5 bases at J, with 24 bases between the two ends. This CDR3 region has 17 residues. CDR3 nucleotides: TGTGCCAGCAGGTCTCACAGGATACCTTTGTCCTTAGATACGCAGTATTTT. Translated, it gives CASRSHRIPLSLDTQYF.

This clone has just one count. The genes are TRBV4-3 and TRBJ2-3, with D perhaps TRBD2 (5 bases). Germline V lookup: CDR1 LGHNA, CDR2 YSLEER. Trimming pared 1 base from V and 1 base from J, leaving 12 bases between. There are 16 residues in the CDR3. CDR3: CASSQVVGGCTDTQYF. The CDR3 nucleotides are TGCGCCAGCAGCCAAGTCGTTGGCGGGTGCACAGATACGCAGTATTTT.

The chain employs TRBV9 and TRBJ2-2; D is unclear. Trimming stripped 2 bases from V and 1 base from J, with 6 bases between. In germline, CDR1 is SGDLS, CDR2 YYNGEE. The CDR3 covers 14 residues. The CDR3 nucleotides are TGTGCCAGCAGCGTCTGGCAGAACACCGGGGAGCTGTTTTTT. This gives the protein CASSVWQNTGELFF.

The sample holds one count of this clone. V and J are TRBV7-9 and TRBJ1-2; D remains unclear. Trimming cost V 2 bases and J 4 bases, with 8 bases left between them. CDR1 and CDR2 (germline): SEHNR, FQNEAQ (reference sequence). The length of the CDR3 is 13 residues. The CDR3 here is CASSLRGVYGYTF. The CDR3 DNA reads TGTGCCAGCAGCTTACGGGGAGTCTATGGCTACACCTTC. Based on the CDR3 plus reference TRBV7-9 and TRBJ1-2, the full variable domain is DTGVSQNPRHKITKRGQNVTFRCDPISEHNRLYWYRQTLGQGPEFLTYFQNEAQLEKSRLLSDRFSAERPKGSFSTLEIQRTEQGDSAMYLCASSLRGVYGYTFGSGTRLTVV.

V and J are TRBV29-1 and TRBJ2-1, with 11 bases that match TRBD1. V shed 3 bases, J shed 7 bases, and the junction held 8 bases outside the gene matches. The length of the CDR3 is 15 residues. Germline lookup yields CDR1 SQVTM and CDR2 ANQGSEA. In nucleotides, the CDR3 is TGCAGCGTTGACCTCCCGGGACAGGGGGAAAATGAGCAGTTCTTC. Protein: CSVDLPGQGENEQFF.

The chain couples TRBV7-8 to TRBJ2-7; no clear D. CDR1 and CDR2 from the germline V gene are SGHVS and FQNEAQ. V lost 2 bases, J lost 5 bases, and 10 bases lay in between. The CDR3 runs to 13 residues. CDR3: CASSLTPRDEQYF. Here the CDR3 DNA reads TGTGCCAGCAGCTTAACCCCTCGCGACGAGCAGTACTTC.